These 3 T cell receptor beta chains were all obtained from the same sample, sequenced in a study of identical twins. TCRdb independently ran MiXCR on the 5' RACE reads; one entry per CDR3 protein. Here the sample spans about 530,000 distinct CDR3 sequences, approximately 20% being singletons. This sample also appeared in a second study, on yellow fever vaccine responses in identical twins.

Sequenced: CD4+ T cells sorted from blood. All receptors come from a woman between 18 and 30 years old in good health.

This clonotype was detected only a few times. The V call is TRBV20-1, the J call TRBJ1-5, with a possible D match to TRBD1 (5 bases). The V end was cut by 4 bases, the J end by 7 bases, with 11 bases between. CDR1 and CDR2 (germline): DFQATT, SNEGSKA (reference sequence). The CDR3 is made up of 12 amino acids. CDR3: CSAIRGGQPQHF. For the CDR3, the DNA is TGCAGTGCTATACGGGGCGGACAGCCCCAGCATTTT.

The chain links TRBV10-3 to TRBJ2-7, with D possibly TRBD1 on 5 matching bases. Germline V lookup: CDR1 ENHRY, CDR2 SYGVKD. The CDR3 runs 11 residues. The V and J ends lost 10 bases and 2 bases respectively, with 9 bases between them. This CDR3 is CATRAAYEQYF. CDR3 DNA sequence: TGTGCCACCAGGGCAGCCTACGAGCAGTACTTC.

The chain employs TRBV12-3 or TRBV12-4 and TRBJ2-2, with a weak D call TRBD2 (5 bases). V was pared by 8 bases and J by 5 bases, with 24 bases between. The CDR3 is 17 residues long. CDR3 nucleotide sequence: TGTGCCAGCGGCCCACCGGGAACGCCTCTCTTGACCGGGGAGCTGTTTTTT. Protein sequence: CASGPPGTPLLTGELFF.